This TCR beta chain came from a study of cytomegalovirus exposure and HLA in healthy donors. PCR involved 60 Vbeta and 13 Jbeta primers. Using immunoSEQ multiplex PCR, the repertoire was profiled, and TCRdb retains in-frame clones only, with some absent. The sample shows fewer than 150,000 clones, around 77% of them seen only once. The CDR3 contains 13 residues. V was shortened by 1 base and J by 1 base, with 6 bases between the two germline ends. Germline CDR1 SGHNT, CDR2 YYREEE (reference sequence). The sequence came from a man in his fifties or sixties in good health and CMV-seronegative. The sample taken for sequencing was PBMCs. V usage is TRBV5-4 and J usage is TRBJ2-7; maybe TRBD1 (6 bases). CDR3 sequence: CASSLRGSYEQYF. CDR3 nucleotides: TGTGCCAGCAGCTTGAGGGGGTCCTACGAGCAGTACTTC.